The present TCR beta chain was sequenced within a study of shared clonotypes between healthy human individuals. General study findings and limits: It was the non-shared clonotypes that had lower generation probabilities than clonotypes shared by all four donors. An effect of sequencing depth on clonotype sharing among donors was expected.

CDR3 length: 14 amino acids. Germline loops: CDR1 MNHNY, CDR2 SVGAGI (reference sequence). Trimming removed 1 base from V and 2 bases from J, with 8 bases in between. Concerning this clone: Its antigen remains unknown.

The method was immunoSEQ multiplex PCR; TCRdb's version includes in-frame clones alone and lacks a portion of them. The repertoire holds 1.4 million to 1.5 million clones, with roughly 96% as singletons. The sequenced sample was naive CD4+ T cells sorted from blood. The subset denotes: CD45RA+ positively selected. The chain recombines TRBV6-6 with TRBJ2-5; tentatively, D is TRBD2 (6 bases). The source of this sequence is a man aged 30 to 45 in good health. CDR3: CASSYLSGQETQYF. Written as DNA, the CDR3 is TGTGCCAGCAGTTACTTGAGCGGGCAAGAGACCCAGTACTTC.